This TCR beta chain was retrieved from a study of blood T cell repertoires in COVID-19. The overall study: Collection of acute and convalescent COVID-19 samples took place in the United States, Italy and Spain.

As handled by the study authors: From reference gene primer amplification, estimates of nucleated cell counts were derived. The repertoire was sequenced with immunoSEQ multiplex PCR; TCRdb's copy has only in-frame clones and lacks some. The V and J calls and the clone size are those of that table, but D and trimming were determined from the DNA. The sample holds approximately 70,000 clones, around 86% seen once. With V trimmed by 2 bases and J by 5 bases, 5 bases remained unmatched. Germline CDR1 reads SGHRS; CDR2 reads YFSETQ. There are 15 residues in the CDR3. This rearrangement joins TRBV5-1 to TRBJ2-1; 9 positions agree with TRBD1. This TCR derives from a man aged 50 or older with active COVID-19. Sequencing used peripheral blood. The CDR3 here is CASSLQGAENNEQFF. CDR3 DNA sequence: TGCGCCAGCAGCTTACAGGGGGCGGAAAACAATGAGCAGTTCTTC.